This is a list of T cell receptor beta chains from one sample in a study of beta chain features in type 1 diabetes. Assay used: immunoSEQ multiplex PCR; TCRdb lists only in-frame clones, some missing. The sample yields 100,000 to 150,000 clones, approximately 9% seen once. The material sequenced was central memory CD4+ T cells from blood. Receptors were obtained from a man younger than 40 with type 1 diabetes. The CDR3 runs from the conserved cysteine through the conserved F or W. The D gene is left open where the match is weak. Some rows mark clone size as missing; the rest say once, few, many or name a class of expanded clone.

>TRBV9|TRBJ2-1|NA|TRBD2
CASSVEVAGPNEQFF
>TRBV5-1|TRBJ2-5|few|TRBD2
CASSFRLAGQETQYF
>TRBV2|TRBJ2-1|few|TRBD1
CASSEQGENNEQFF
>TRBV29-1|TRBJ2-7|NA|NA
CSVAAGEGREQYF
>TRBV11-2|TRBJ1-5|once|NA
CASSPEGSQPQHF
>TRBV5-4|TRBJ2-5|few|TRBD1
CASGDRGQEGQYF
>TRBV6-6|TRBJ2-1|few|TRBD1
CASSSGTGPNEQFF
>TRBV19|TRBJ2-1|NA|NA
CASNLNRDNEQFF
>TRBV7-9|TRBJ2-7|NA|TRBD1
CASSLQQGPYEQYF
>TRBV10-3|TRBJ2-4|few|NA
CAISPDSENIQYF
>TRBV19|TRBJ2-1|few|NA
CASTLGAQNNEQFF